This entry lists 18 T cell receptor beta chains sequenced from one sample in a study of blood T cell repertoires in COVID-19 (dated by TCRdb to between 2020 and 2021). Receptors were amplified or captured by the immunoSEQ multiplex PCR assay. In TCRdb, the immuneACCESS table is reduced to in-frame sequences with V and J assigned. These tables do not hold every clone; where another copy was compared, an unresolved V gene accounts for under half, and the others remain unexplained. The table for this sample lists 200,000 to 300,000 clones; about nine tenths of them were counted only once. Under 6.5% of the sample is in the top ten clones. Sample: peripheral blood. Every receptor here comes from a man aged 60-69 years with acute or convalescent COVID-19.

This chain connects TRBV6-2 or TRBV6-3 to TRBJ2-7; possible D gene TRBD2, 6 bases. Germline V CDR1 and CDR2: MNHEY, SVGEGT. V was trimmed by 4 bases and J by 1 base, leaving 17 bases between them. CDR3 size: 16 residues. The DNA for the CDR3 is TGTGCCAGCAGTTTACGGGAGCGGTTGGGGTCCTACGAGCAGTACTTC. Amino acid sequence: CASSLRERLGSYEQYF.

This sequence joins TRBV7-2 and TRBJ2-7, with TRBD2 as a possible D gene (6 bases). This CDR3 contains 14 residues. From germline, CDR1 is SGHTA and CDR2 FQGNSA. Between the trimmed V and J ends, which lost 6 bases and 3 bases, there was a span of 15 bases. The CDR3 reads CASRPGSGDYEQYF. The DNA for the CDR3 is TGTGCCAGCAGACCTGGGTCGGGGGACTACGAGCAGTACTTC.

The CDR3 loop reads CASSLSPRSVGQYF. As DNA, the CDR3 is TGTGCCAGCAGCTTATCCCCGAGGTCGGTAGGGCAGTACTTC. The rearrangement uses TRBV7-2 and TRBJ2-7; the D is unclear. Germline values: CDR1 SGHTA, CDR2 FQGNSA. This CDR3 region has 14 residues. V was shortened by 2 bases and J by 9 bases, with 17 bases between the two germline ends.

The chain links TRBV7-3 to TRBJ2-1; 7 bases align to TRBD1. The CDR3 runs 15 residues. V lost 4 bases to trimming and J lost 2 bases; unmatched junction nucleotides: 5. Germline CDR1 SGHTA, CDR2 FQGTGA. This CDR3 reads CASSSRQGPYNEQFF. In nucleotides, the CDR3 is TGTGCCAGCAGCTCCCGACAGGGCCCCTACAATGAGCAGTTCTTC.

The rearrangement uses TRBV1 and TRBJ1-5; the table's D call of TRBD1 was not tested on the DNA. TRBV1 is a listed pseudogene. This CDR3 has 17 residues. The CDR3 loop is CTSSQDRGPFFNQPQHF. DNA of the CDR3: TGCACCAGCAGCCAAGACAGGGGCCCCTTTTTTAATCAGCCCCAGCATTTT.

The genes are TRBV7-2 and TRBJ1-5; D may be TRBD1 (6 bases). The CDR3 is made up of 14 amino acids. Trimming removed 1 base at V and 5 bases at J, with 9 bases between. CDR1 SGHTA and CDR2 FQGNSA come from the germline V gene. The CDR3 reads CASSLVEGDQPQHF. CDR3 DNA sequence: TGTGCCAGCAGCTTAGTAGAGGGGGATCAGCCCCAGCATTTT.

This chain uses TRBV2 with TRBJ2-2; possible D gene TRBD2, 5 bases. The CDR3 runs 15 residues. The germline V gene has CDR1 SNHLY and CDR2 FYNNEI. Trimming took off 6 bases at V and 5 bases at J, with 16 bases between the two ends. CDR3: CASSAVAGGTGELFF. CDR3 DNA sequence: TGTGCCAGCAGCGCGGTGGCGGGTGGGACCGGGGAGCTGTTTTTT. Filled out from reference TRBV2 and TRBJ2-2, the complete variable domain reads EPEVTQTPSHQVTQMGQEVILRCVPISNHLYFYWYRQILGQKVEFLVSFYNNEISEKSEIFDDQFSVERPDGSNFTLKIRSTKLEDSAMYFCASSAVAGGTGELFFGEGSRLTVL.

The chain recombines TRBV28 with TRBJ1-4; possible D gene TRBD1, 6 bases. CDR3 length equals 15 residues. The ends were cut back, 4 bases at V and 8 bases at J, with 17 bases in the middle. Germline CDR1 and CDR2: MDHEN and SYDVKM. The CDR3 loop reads CASSSPRGKGEKLFF. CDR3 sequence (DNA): TGTGCCAGCAGTTCACCCAGGGGTAAGGGGGAAAAACTGTTTTTT.

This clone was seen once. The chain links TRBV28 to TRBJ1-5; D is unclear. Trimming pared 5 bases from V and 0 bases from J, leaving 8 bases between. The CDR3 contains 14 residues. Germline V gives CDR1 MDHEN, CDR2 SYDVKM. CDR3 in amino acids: CASSLHGSNQPQHF. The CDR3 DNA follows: TGTGCCAGCAGTCTCCACGGTAGCAATCAGCCCCAGCATTTT.

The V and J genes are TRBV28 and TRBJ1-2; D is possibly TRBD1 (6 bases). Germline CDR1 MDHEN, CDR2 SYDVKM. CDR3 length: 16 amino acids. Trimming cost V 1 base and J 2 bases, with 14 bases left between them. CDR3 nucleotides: TGTGCCAGCAGTTTATTTGGGGGGGCCCCCAACTATGGCTACACCTTC. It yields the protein CASSLFGGAPNYGYTF.

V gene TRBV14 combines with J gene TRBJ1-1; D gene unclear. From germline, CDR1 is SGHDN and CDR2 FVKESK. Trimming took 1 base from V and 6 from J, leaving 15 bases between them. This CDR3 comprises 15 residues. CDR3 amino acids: CASSQGPGLSSEAFF. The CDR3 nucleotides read TGTGCCAGCAGCCAAGGGCCGGGTTTATCGTCTGAAGCTTTCTTT.

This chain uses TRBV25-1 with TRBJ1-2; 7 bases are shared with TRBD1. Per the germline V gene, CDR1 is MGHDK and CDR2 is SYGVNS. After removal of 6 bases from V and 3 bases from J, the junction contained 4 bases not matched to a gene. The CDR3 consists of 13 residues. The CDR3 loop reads CASSADRDYGYTF. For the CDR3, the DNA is TGTGCCAGCAGCGCCGACAGGGACTATGGCTACACCTTC.

Here the CDR3 reads CATSFRQGTAQFF. The DNA of the CDR3 is TGTGCCACCAGCTTTAGACAGGGGACGGCGCAGTTCTTC. This sequence joins TRBV15 and TRBJ2-1; 8 nucleotides match TRBD1. The CDR3 is 13 residues long. CDR1 is LNHNV and CDR2 is YYDKDF in the germline V gene (reference sequence). V was clipped by 5 bases and J by 12 bases; unmatched bases: 9.

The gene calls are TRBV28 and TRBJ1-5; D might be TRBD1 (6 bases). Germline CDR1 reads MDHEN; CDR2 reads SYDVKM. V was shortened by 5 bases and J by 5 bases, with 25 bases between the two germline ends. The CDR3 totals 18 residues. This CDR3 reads CASSRTQRGAQPHQPQHF. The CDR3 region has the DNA TGTGCCAGCAGTAGGACCCAGCGGGGGGCGCAACCCCATCAGCCCCAGCATTTT.

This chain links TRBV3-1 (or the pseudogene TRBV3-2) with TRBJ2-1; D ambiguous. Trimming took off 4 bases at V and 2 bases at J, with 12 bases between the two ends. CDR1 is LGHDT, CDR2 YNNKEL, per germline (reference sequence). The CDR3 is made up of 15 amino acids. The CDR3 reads CASSPLRGTYNEQFF. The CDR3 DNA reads TGTGCCAGCAGCCCGCTTCGCGGAACCTACAATGAGCAGTTCTTC.

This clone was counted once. The CDR3 loop reads CASSLTALAGTNEQFF. The CDR3 nucleotides are TGTGCCAGCAGCTTAACGGCGCTAGCGGGGACCAATGAGCAGTTCTTC. The V and J genes are TRBV7-3 and TRBJ2-1, with TRBD2 identical over 9 bases. CDR1 is SGHTA and CDR2 is FQGTGA in the germline V gene. The CDR3 has 16 amino acids. Trimming at V came to 0 bases and at J to 6 bases, leaving 6 bases not matched to a gene.

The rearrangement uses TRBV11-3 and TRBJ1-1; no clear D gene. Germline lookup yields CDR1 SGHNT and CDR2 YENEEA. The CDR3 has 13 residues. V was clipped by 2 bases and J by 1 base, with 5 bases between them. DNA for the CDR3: TGTGCCAGCAGCTTAAACAAGAACACTGAAGCTTTCTTT. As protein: CASSLNKNTEAFF.

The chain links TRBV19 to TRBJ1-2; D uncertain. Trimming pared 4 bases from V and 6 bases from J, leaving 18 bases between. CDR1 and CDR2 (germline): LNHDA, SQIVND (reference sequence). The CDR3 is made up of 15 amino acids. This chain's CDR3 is CASSTRRTSGDGYTF. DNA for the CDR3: TGTGCCAGTAGTACTAGGCGGACCTCGGGAGATGGCTACACCTTC.